This T cell receptor (beta chain) was sequenced during a study of T cells after yellow fever vaccination. A single record per CDR3 protein comes from TCRdb applying MiXCR to the 5' RACE reads. The sample yields 200,000 to 300,000 distinct CDR3 sequences, approximately 6.3% seen once. This CDR3 has 14 residues. Germline V gives CDR1 WSHSY, CDR2 SAAADI. V dropped 6 bases and J dropped 1; count of bases not matched to a gene: 3. Many counts were recorded for this clonotype. This chain joins TRBV10-2 and TRBJ2-7; 10 bases map to TRBD2. Sequenced material: CD4+ T cells sorted from PBMCs, taken on the day of the yellow fever booster vaccination. The sequence was obtained from a man under 40 who received the YFV17D yellow fever vaccine. CDR3 sequence: CASSKTSGSYEQYF. The CDR3 DNA is TGCGCCAGCAGCAAGACTAGCGGGTCCTACGAGCAGTACTTC.